These T cell receptor beta chains were read from a single sample in a study of T cell repertoires and HLA-DP antigens. Assay used: immunoSEQ multiplex PCR; TCRdb lists only in-frame clones, some missing. The table lists about 73,000 clones, roughly 75% of them singletons. These receptors have no known antigen. Material: CD4+ T cells from PBMCs. The origin of the receptors is a man in his fifties or sixties in good health and CMV-seronegative. The CDR3 runs from the conserved cysteine through the conserved F or W. D genes are given only for firm matches. Rows may omit the clone size; those that give it use once, few, many or a size class.

V gene	D gene	J gene	clone size	CDR3 DNA	CDR3 protein
TRBV7-2	.	TRBJ1-5	.	TGTGCCAGCAGCCCCGTTGGGGGCAATCAGCCCCAGCATTTT	CASSPVGGNQPQHF
TRBV2	.	TRBJ1-4	.	TGTGCCACCAAACTCGGGGAAAGAAATGAAAAACTGTTTTTT	CATKLGERNEKLFF
TRBV7-2	.	TRBJ2-1	.	TGTGCCAGCAGCTCGAGAGCACGAAATGAGCAGTTCTTC	CASSSRARNEQFF
TRBV5-1	.	TRBJ1-1	.	TGCGCCAGCAGCTTAGAGTTAGGTGCGTCTGAAGCTTTCTTT	CASSLELGASEAFF
TRBV25-1	.	TRBJ2-1	.	TGTGCCAGCTCGGGGCCTCACAATGAGCAGTTCTTC	CASSGPHNEQFF
TRBV18	.	TRBJ1-1	.	TGTGCCAGCTCACCACCGGTCAGCTCGAACACTGAAGCTTTCTTT	CASSPPVSSNTEAFF
TRBV30	TRBD2	TRBJ2-2	.	TGTGCCTGGAAGCGGGGTGGAACCGGGGAGCTGTTTTTT	CAWKRGGTGELFF
TRBV18	.	TRBJ1-5	.	TGTGCCAGCTCACCGGGCAGGGACGATCAGCCCCAGCATTTT	CASSPGRDDQPQHF
TRBV19	.	TRBJ1-6	.	TGTGCCTCCTCCCACGGGTTGGGGGTCGGATCCTATAATTCACCCCTCCACTTT	CASSHGLGVGSYNSPLHF
TRBV6-1	.	TRBJ1-1	.	TGTGCCAGCAGGGACACAACCCGCGGGAAAGCTTTCTTT	CASRDTTRGKAFF
TRBV4-2	.	TRBJ1-2	.	TGTGCCAGCAGCACACAGGGATATGGCTACACCTTC	CASSTQGYGYTF
TRBV10-1	.	TRBJ1-5	.	TGCGCCAGCAGTTTCCCTGACAATCAGCCCCAGCATTTT	CASSFPDNQPQHF
TRBV6-5	.	TRBJ1-1	.	TGTGCCAGCGAAGAGAACACTGAAGCTTTCTTT	CASEENTEAFF
TRBV5-6	.	TRBJ1-2	.	TGTGCCAGCAGCTCCGGGGAGTCTGGCTACACCTTC	CASSSGESGYTF
TRBV27	.	TRBJ1-5	.	TGTGCCAGCAGTCCCGGTGAGAATCAGCCCCAGCATTTT	CASSPGENQPQHF
TRBV19	TRBD1	TRBJ1-5	.	TGTGCCAGTAGTATAGATCACAGGGGTGATCAGCCCCAGCATTTT	CASSIDHRGDQPQHF
TRBV19	.	TRBJ1-4	.	TGTGCCAGTAGTATAATACCTCCCGAAAAACTGTTTTTT	CASSIIPPEKLFF
TRBV7-8	TRBD1	TRBJ1-4	.	TGTGCCAGCAGCTTAGGGGACAGGGGGCGGAGTGAAAAACTGTTTTTT	CASSLGDRGRSEKLFF
TRBV5-1	TRBD2	TRBJ2-5	.	TGCGCCAGCAGCTTGCGTCTAGCGGGGGACCCACAAGAGACCCAGTACTTC	CASSLRLAGDPQETQYF
TRBV19	.	TRBJ1-5	.	TGTGCCAGTAGTAATCAGGGAGGGGGCAATCAGCCCCAGCATTTT	CASSNQGGGNQPQHF
TRBV18	.	TRBJ2-2	.	TGTGCCAGCTCACCCCGGTCGCGCAATTCGAACACCGGGGAGCTGTTTTTT	CASSPRSRNSNTGELFF
TRBV5-5	.	TRBJ2-7	.	TGTGCCAGCACAGGGGCCCACCCGGAGGACGAGCAGTACTTC	CASTGAHPEDEQYF
TRBV7-8	.	TRBJ1-6	.	TGTGCCAGCAGCTTAGAGGGAAGATATGCCTCCTATAATTCACCCCTCCACTTT	CASSLEGRYASYNSPLHF
TRBV2	TRBD2	TRBJ2-1	few	TGTGCCAGCACGAGGGAGGGGTACGGTATTGAGCAGTTCTTC	CASTREGYGIEQFF
TRBV5-5	TRBD1	TRBJ1-5	.	TGTGCCAGCAGCTTGGAAAGGGGGCAGGGCCAGCCCCAGCATTTT	CASSLERGQGQPQHF
TRBV2	TRBD2	TRBJ2-3	.	TGTGCCAGCAGAATCGGGACTAGCGGGAGCACAGATACGCAGTATTTT	CASRIGTSGSTDTQYF
TRBV5-1	.	TRBJ1-2	few	TGCGCCAGCAGCCAGTCGGAAGGGGCGGGTGGCTACACCTTC	CASSQSEGAGGYTF
TRBV4-2	TRBD1	TRBJ2-3	.	TGTGCCAGCAGCCCGACAGGGGAAACAGATACGCAGTATTTT	CASSPTGETDTQYF
TRBV5-1	.	TRBJ2-2	once	TGCGCCAGCAGCTTGGATGGCAGACGTGACGGGGAGCTGTTTTTT	CASSLDGRRDGELFF
TRBV7-6	TRBD2	TRBJ2-5	.	TGTGCCAGCAGCTTAGCGTTTGACGGGGGGATTGAAGAGACCCAGTACTTC	CASSLAFDGGIEETQYF
TRBV7-6	TRBD2	TRBJ2-1	once	TGTGCCAGCAGCTTAGCTCCGGCGGGAGTCAGCAATGAGCAGTTCTTC	CASSLAPAGVSNEQFF
TRBV7-9	.	TRBJ1-2	.	TGTGCCAGCAGCTTGGGCTTGGACTATGGCTACACCTTC	CASSLGLDYGYTF
TRBV28	.	TRBJ1-2	.	TGTGCCAGCAGTACCCCGGGGAACTATGGCTACACCTTC	CASSTPGNYGYTF
TRBV7-2	.	TRBJ1-1	few	TGTGCCAGCAGCTTAAGGGGGAACACTGAAGCTTTCTTT	CASSLRGNTEAFF
TRBV29-1	.	TRBJ1-1	few	TGCAGCGTTGCGGGGGGGCGGACTGAAGCTTTCTTT	CSVAGGRTEAFF
TRBV6-5	.	TRBJ1-2	.	TGTGCCACCTACACAGGGAGTCGCGGCTACACCTTC	CATYTGSRGYTF
TRBV5-1	TRBD2	TRBJ2-2	.	TGCGCCAGCGGGACTAGCGGGATCGCGGGGACCGGGGAGCTGTTTTTT	CASGTSGIAGTGELFF
TRBV30	.	TRBJ2-1	.	TGTGCCTGGACGGCCATGCGGGGAGATGAGCAGTTCTTC	CAWTAMRGDEQFF
TRBV15	TRBD2	TRBJ2-5	.	TGTGCCACCAGCAGAGTAAGCGGGGTCGGGGAGACCCAGTACTTC	CATSRVSGVGETQYF
TRBV5-4	.	TRBJ2-7	.	TGTGCCAGCAGCTCTGGAGGGGGCAGTGGCCTCTACGAGCAGTACTTC	CASSSGGGSGLYEQYF
TRBV7-2	TRBD2	TRBJ2-1	.	TGTGCCAGCAGCTCCCGGACTAGCGGCAATGAGCAGTTCTTC	CASSSRTSGNEQFF
TRBV6-1	TRBD1	TRBJ1-3	.	TGTGCCAGCACTAAGACAGGGGGCTCTGGAAACACCATATATTTT	CASTKTGGSGNTIYF
TRBV11-2	.	TRBJ1-5	.	TGTGCCAGCAGCACCGGGATCGGGCCGTATCAGCCCCAGCATTTT	CASSTGIGPYQPQHF
TRBV28	.	TRBJ2-4	many	TGTGCCAGCATATCGCAGGGCGGGCCCAAAAACATTCAGTACTTC	CASISQGGPKNIQYF
TRBV19	.	TRBJ1-1	.	TGTGCCAGCCGGTTCCGGACAGCTACGAACACTGAAGCTTTCTTT	CASRFRTATNTEAFF
TRBV7-9	.	TRBJ2-3	.	TGTGCCAGCAGCTTCCTAGGGCCAGATACGCAGTATTTT	CASSFLGPDTQYF
TRBV19	.	TRBJ1-4	.	TGTGCCAGTAGTACAGACCGATCAACTAATGAAAAACTGTTTTTT	CASSTDRSTNEKLFF
TRBV19	TRBD1	TRBJ2-3	.	TGTGCCAGTAGTATCTCTCGACAGGGCTGGGCAGATACGCAGTATTTT	CASSISRQGWADTQYF